This TCR beta chain was documented in a study of shared clonotypes between healthy human individuals. General study points: Only blood samples were collected, and tissue repertoires likely differ.

In germline, CDR1 is SGHRS, CDR2 YFSETQ. J lost 0 bases, V lost 2 bases, and 7 bases had no gene match. The CDR3 totals 16 residues. In regard to this clone: What it binds is unknown.

Libraries were prepared by immunoSEQ multiplex PCR; TCRdb keeps only in-frame clonotypes and omits some of them. The sample carries fewer than 2.5 million clones, 90% to 95% recorded once. The sequencing input was naive CD4+ T cells from PBMCs. Subset of the sample: CD45RA+ positively selected. V usage is TRBV5-1 and J usage is TRBJ1-2; 7 bases map to TRBD1. The receptor was isolated from a man in his late teens or twenties in good health. Some clones in this sample may be carry-over from other donors' samples. CDR3 loop: CASSFTGDPANYGYTF. As DNA, the CDR3 is TGCGCCAGCAGCTTCACAGGGGATCCGGCTAACTATGGCTACACCTTC. The full variable domain, in which reference TRBV5-1 and TRBJ1-2 provide the parts outside the CDR3, is KAGVTQTPRYLIKTRGQQVTLSCSPISGHRSVSWYQQTPGQGLQFLFEYFSETQRNKGNFPGRFSGRQFSNSRSEMNVSTLELGDSALYLCASSFTGDPANYGYTFGSGTRLTVV.